A selection of T cell receptor beta chains follows, all from one sample in a study of blood T cell repertoires in COVID-19. Using immunoSEQ multiplex PCR, the repertoire was profiled, and TCRdb retains in-frame clones only, with some absent. Of more than 110,000 clones detected, about 80% appear once; the ten largest clones hold over 7%. Sequencing was performed on peripheral blood. Every receptor here comes from a human donor in a cohort sampled during active COVID-19. Each CDR3 is given with its conserved first and last residue. Each record gives: D gene, clone size, V gene, J gene, CDR3 protein, CDR3 DNA. The D gene is left open where the match is weak. Expanded clones are given a class, and other clones once, few, many or no size at all.

>-|-|TRBV11-3|TRBJ2-2
CASSQARVGELFF
TGTGCCAGCAGCCAGGCCAGGGTCGGGGAGCTGTTTTTT
>-|-|TRBV4-1|TRBJ1-5
CASSQGGQPNQPQHF
TGCGCCAGCAGCCAAGGGGGGCAGCCAAATCAGCCCCAGCATTTT
>TRBD1|-|TRBV7-9|TRBJ1-1
CASSPAAGTGARAFF
TGTGCCAGCAGCCCTGCAGCCGGGACAGGGGCCAGGGCTTTCTTT
>-|once|TRBV6-6|TRBJ2-1
CASRTGYEQFF
TGTGCCAGCAGAACAGGCTATGAGCAGTTCTTC
>-|-|TRBV5-1|TRBJ1-3
CASSLGTAPENTIYF
TGCGCCAGCAGCTTGGGAACTGCCCCCGAAAACACCATATATTTT
>TRBD2|-|TRBV28|TRBJ2-2
CASSSLGGGAGELFF
TGTGCCAGCAGCTCCCTCGGCGGGGGGGCCGGGGAGCTGTTTTTT
>TRBD2|once|TRBV5-1|TRBJ2-6
CASSLYGRAGANVLTF
TGCGCCAGCAGCCTCTACGGGAGGGCTGGGGCCAACGTCCTGACTTTC
>TRBD1|-|TRBV29-1|TRBJ1-1
CSAGQASNTEAFF
TGCAGCGCAGGACAGGCGTCTAACACTGAAGCTTTCTTT
>-|-|TRBV19|TRBJ1-5
CASSAPGLANQPQHF
TGTGCCAGTAGTGCTCCGGGACTTGCCAATCAGCCCCAGCATTTT
>-|-|TRBV7-2|TRBJ1-2
CASSRDGAGGYTF
TGTGCCAGCAGCCGAGACGGAGCCGGTGGCTACACCTTC
>-|-|TRBV11-2|TRBJ1-2
CASSWGWGREDGYTF
TGTGCCAGCAGCTGGGGTTGGGGGAGGGAGGACGGCTACACCTTC
>-|-|TRBV5-1|TRBJ2-2
CASSFMAPNTGELFF
TGCGCCAGCAGCTTTATGGCCCCTAACACCGGGGAGCTGTTTTTT
>-|-|TRBV6-4|TRBJ2-3
CASSEGSGLRTDTQYF
TGTGCCAGCAGTGAAGGGTCGGGACTCCGCACAGATACGCAGTATTTT
>TRBD1|-|TRBV7-2|TRBJ2-3
CASSQQGNTQYF
TGTGCCAGCAGCCAACAGGGGAATACGCAGTATTTT
>TRBD1|-|TRBV2|TRBJ1-1
CASRGQGYTEAFF
TGTGCCAGCAGGGGACAGGGCTACACTGAAGCTTTCTTT
>TRBD1|few|TRBV5-1|TRBJ1-5
CASSLVPGGQPQHF
TGCGCCAGCAGCTTGGTACCAGGGGGTCAGCCCCAGCATTTT
>-|-|TRBV2|TRBJ1-5
CASSFQGAGNQPQHF
TGTGCCAGCAGTTTTCAGGGCGCGGGCAATCAGCCCCAGCATTTT
>-|-|TRBV6-6|TRBJ1-5
CASSYVSGSSNQPQHF
TGTGCCAGCAGTTACGTCTCCGGGTCGAGCAATCAGCCCCAGCATTTT
>-|-|TRBV5-5|TRBJ1-1
CASSPIAGSNTEAFF
TGTGCCAGCAGCCCCATCGCCGGTTCGAACACTGAAGCTTTCTTT
>-|few|TRBV19|TRBJ1-2
CASSPRQGLYGYTF
TGTGCCAGTAGTCCCCGGCAGGGTCTCTATGGCTACACCTTC
>-|-|TRBV7-9|TRBJ1-5
CASSGAEVVGQPQHF
TGTGCCAGCAGCGGAGCAGAGGTCGTCGGTCAGCCCCAGCATTTT
>-|-|TRBV5-5|TRBJ2-1
CASSSPGRGEQFF
TGTGCCAGCAGCTCTCCCGGGAGAGGTGAGCAGTTCTTC
>-|-|TRBV6-2/TRBV6-3|TRBJ2-7
CASSFRLMNYEQYF
TGTGCCAGCAGTTTCAGACTTATGAACTACGAGCAGTACTTC
>-|-|TRBV2|TRBJ1-5
CASSAQVASYSNQPQHF
TGTGCCAGCAGTGCACAGGTCGCCTCATATAGCAATCAGCCCCAGCATTTT
>TRBD2|many|TRBV7-9|TRBJ2-5
CASSPGLLAGLRVTQYF
TGTGCCAGCAGCCCTGGCCTACTAGCGGGGCTTCGGGTGACCCAGTACTTC
>TRBD1|-|TRBV10-3|TRBJ2-5
CAISEGGTGVETQYF
TGTGCCATCAGTGAGGGGGGGACAGGGGTTGAGACCCAGTACTTC
>TRBD1|-|TRBV19|TRBJ2-6
CASKGTGAGANVLTF
TGTGCCAGTAAGGGGACAGGGGCCGGGGCCAACGTCCTGACTTTC
>-|-|TRBV14|TRBJ1-2
CASSPAGANYGYTF
TGTGCCAGCAGCCCCGCAGGGGCGAACTATGGCTACACCTTC
>-|-|TRBV5-1|TRBJ2-7
CASSLPQGGYEQYF
TGCGCCAGCAGCTTGCCCCAGGGTGGGTACGAGCAGTACTTC
>-|-|TRBV7-2|TRBJ2-3
CASSTTTLGTDTQYF
TGTGCCAGCAGCACCACAACCCTCGGCACAGATACGCAGTATTTT
>-|-|TRBV4-2|TRBJ1-6
CASSQIKTGIGSPLHF
TGTGCCAGCAGCCAAATAAAGACAGGAATTGGATCACCCCTCCACTTT
>TRBD1|-|TRBV18|TRBJ2-2
CASSPLQGAAGELFF
TGTGCCAGCTCACCACTACAGGGGGCGGCCGGGGAGCTGTTTTTT
>TRBD1|-|TRBV5-5|TRBJ1-4
CASSPGQGPNPRNEKLFF
TGTGCCAGCAGCCCAGGACAGGGTCCGAACCCACGGAATGAAAAACTGTTTTTT
>-|-|TRBV5-1|TRBJ2-1
CASSLSTASSYNEQFF
TGCGCCAGCAGCTTGTCTACGGCTAGCTCCTACAATGAGCAGTTCTTC
>-|-|TRBV6-5|TRBJ1-2
CASSYSPSRVAGYTF
TGTGCCAGCAGTTACTCCCCCTCCAGGGTTGCTGGCTACACCTTC